This T cell receptor (beta chain) was sequenced for a study of early stage breast cancer tumors. Generated by immunoSEQ multiplex PCR, the TCRdb table keeps only in-frame clones and is missing some. The repertoire holds about 48,000 clones, with roughly 83% as singletons. Trimming pared 2 bases from V and 8 bases from J, leaving 16 bases between. The CDR3 totals 14 residues. The germline V gene has CDR1 SGHDT and CDR2 YYEEEE. This TCR came from a person in their fifties with breast cancer. V and J are TRBV5-6 and TRBJ1-2; a possible D gene is TRBD1 (6 bases). The sample taken for sequencing was blood. The CDR3 DNA sequence: TGTGCCAGCAGCTTTCAATCAGGGGTCGGGGGCTACACCTTC. Amino acids: CASSFQSGVGGYTF.